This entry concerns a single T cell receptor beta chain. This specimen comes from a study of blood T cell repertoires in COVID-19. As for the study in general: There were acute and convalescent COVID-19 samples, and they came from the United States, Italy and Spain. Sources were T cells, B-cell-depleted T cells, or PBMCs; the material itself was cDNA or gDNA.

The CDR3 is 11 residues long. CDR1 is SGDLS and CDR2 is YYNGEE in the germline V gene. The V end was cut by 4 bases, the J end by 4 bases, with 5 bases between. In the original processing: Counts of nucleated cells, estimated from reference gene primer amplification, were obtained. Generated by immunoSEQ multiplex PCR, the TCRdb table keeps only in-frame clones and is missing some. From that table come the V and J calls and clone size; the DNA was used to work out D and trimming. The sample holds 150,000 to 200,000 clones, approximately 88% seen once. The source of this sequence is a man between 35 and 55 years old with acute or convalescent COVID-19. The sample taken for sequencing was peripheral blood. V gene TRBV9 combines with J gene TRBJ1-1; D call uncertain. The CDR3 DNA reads TGTGCCAGCAGCTCCTCCACTGAAGCTTTCTTT. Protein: CASSSSTEAFF.